The 21 T cell receptor beta chains presented below share a single source sample, sequenced in a study of blood T cell repertoires in COVID-19. Libraries were prepared by immunoSEQ multiplex PCR; TCRdb keeps only in-frame clonotypes and omits some of them. The top ten clones hold around 8.9% of a sample with about 250,000 clones, over 70% of them seen once. Sequences were obtained from peripheral blood. All receptors derive from a man aged 35-49 years with active or convalescent COVID-19.

The chain joins TRBV30 to TRBJ2-5; a weak D match, TRBD1 (7 bases). CDR1 is GTSNPN, CDR2 SVGIG, per germline (reference sequence). V gave up 1 base and J gave up 7 bases, with 16 bases separating them. This CDR3 is built from 14 residues. CDR3 residues: CAWSATTGRGTQYF. The CDR3 DNA sequence: TGTGCCTGGAGTGCGACGACAGGGCGGGGGACCCAGTACTTC. The variable domain in full, completed from reference TRBV30 and TRBJ2-5, reads SQTIHQWPATLVQPVGSPLSLECTVEGTSNPNLYWYRQAAGRGLQLLFYSVGIGQISSEVPQNLSASRPQDRQFILSSKKLLLSDSGFYLCAWSATTGRGTQYFGPGTRLLVL.

This clone was seen just once. V usage is TRBV5-1 and J usage is TRBJ2-1; D gene ambiguous. The CDR3 sequence is 11 residues long. Trimming left V 0 bases short and J 9 bases short, with 4 bases between. From germline, CDR1 is SGHRS and CDR2 YFSETQ. CDR3 region: CASSLDGEQFF. CDR3 sequence (DNA): TGCGCCAGCAGCTTGGACGGTGAGCAGTTCTTC.

This clone appeared a single time. The chain's CDR3 is CASSLSVAAGSYGYTF. Written as DNA, the CDR3 is TGTGCCAGCAGTTTATCAGTGGCAGCGGGGAGCTATGGCTACACCTTC. The rearrangement links TRBV27 to TRBJ1-2; the D is unclear. CDR3 size: 16 residues. V gave up 0 bases and J gave up 4 bases, with 15 bases separating them. Germline loops: CDR1 MNHEY, CDR2 SMNVEV (reference sequence).

The genes are TRBV2 and TRBJ1-1; TRBD1 is a possible D gene (5 bases). The CDR3 consists of 15 residues. The germline gives CDR1 SNHLY, CDR2 FYNNEI. V lost 1 base to trimming and J lost 0 bases, with 9 bases between them. The CDR3 sequence: CASSEEVGLNTEAFF. The CDR3 DNA reads TGTGCCAGCAGTGAAGAGGTGGGGCTGAACACTGAAGCTTTCTTT.

J is TRBJ2-1 and V is TRBV20-1, with a weak D call TRBD1 (6 bases). Between the trimmed V and J ends, which lost 8 bases and 4 bases, there was a span of 6 bases. Germline V gives CDR1 DFQATT, CDR2 SNEGSKA (reference sequence). The CDR3 runs to 10 residues. DNA for the CDR3: TGCAGTACAGGGTACAATGAGCAGTTCTTC. It translates to CSTGYNEQFF.

The chain recombines TRBV2 with TRBJ1-1; 10 nucleotides match TRBD1. Germline CDR1 is SNHLY and CDR2 is FYNNEI. The V segment lost 3 bases and the J segment 4 bases; nucleotides outside the gene matches: 11. This CDR3 is 17 amino acids long. The chain's CDR3 is CASSDISGTGDSTEAFF. CDR3 DNA: TGTGCCAGCAGTGATATTTCCGGGACAGGGGACAGCACTGAAGCTTTCTTT.

The V gene is TRBV5-8, the J gene TRBJ2-2; tentative D call: TRBD2 (6 bases). The CDR3 is made up of 11 amino acids. The germline V and J ends were trimmed by 7 bases and 8 bases, with 9 bases remaining between them. Germline CDR1 reads SGHTS; CDR2 reads YDEGEE. The CDR3 is CASRGGGELFF. CDR3 nucleotides: TGTGCCAGCCGAGGAGGGGGGGAGCTGTTTTTT.

The chain recombines TRBV6-2 or TRBV6-3 with TRBJ2-3, with 7 bases aligning to TRBD2. The CDR3 consists of 14 residues. CDR1 MNHEY and CDR2 SVGEGT come from the germline V gene. With V trimmed by 2 bases and J by 5 bases, 4 bases remained unmatched. Here the CDR3 reads CASSYPPSGDTQYF. The CDR3, as DNA: TGTGCCAGCAGTTACCCCCCTAGCGGAGATACGCAGTATTTT.

This clone was recorded once. The chain recombines TRBV7-8 with TRBJ1-1; D is undetermined. V lost 1 base and J 1 base, leaving 7 bases between the germline ends. The V gene's germline CDR1 is SGHVS and CDR2 FQNEAQ. The CDR3 is 14 residues long. CDR3 loop: CASSLVNGNTEAFF. The CDR3 bases are TGTGCCAGCAGCTTAGTAAACGGGAACACTGAAGCTTTCTTT.

V and J are TRBV30 and TRBJ1-1, with D tentatively TRBD1 (5 bases). The V end was cut by 3 bases, the J end by 5 bases, with 19 bases between. Germline assignment: CDR1 GTSNPN and CDR2 SVGIG (reference sequence). There are 15 residues in the CDR3. This CDR3 reads CAWRANWGGMTEAFF. Here the CDR3 DNA reads TGTGCCTGGAGGGCCAATTGGGGGGGGATGACTGAAGCTTTCTTT.

This rearrangement joins TRBV12-3 or TRBV12-4 to TRBJ1-2, with 8 bases fitting TRBD1. The V segment lost 4 bases and the J segment 6 bases; nucleotides outside the gene matches: 4. CDR3 size: 13 residues. The chain's CDR3 is CASSYDRGNGYTF. In DNA form, the CDR3 reads TGTGCCAGCAGTTACGACAGGGGAAATGGCTACACCTTC.

The chain recombines TRBV12-3 or TRBV12-4 with TRBJ2-5, with D unresolved. The CDR3 contains 12 residues. Trimming stripped 6 bases from V and 2 bases from J, with 7 bases between. The CDR3 coding sequence is TGTGCCAGCAGAATCGGTCAAGAGACCCAGTACTTC. As protein: CASRIGQETQYF.

CDR3 coding DNA: TGTGCCAGTAGTATCCCCCTCCCCCCCAGACAGGGCCGGAATTCACCCCTCCACTTT. Its translation is CASSIPLPPRQGRNSPLHF. The chain is built from TRBV19 and TRBJ1-6; 7 bases fit TRBD1. Germline V lookup: CDR1 LNHDA, CDR2 SQIVND (reference sequence). After removal of 3 bases from V and 7 bases from J, the junction contained 18 bases not matched to a gene. The CDR3 has 19 amino acids.

The V gene is TRBV20-1, the J gene TRBJ1-2; 7 nucleotides agree with TRBD1. Germline trimming cut 3 bases from V and 8 bases from J; bases unmatched to any gene: 3. Germline V gene sequence: CDR1 DFQATT, CDR2 SNEGSKA (reference sequence). The CDR3 length is 11 residues. CDR3 sequence: CSASLGGGYTF. As DNA, the CDR3 is TGCAGTGCTAGTTTAGGGGGCGGCTACACCTTC.

The V and J genes are TRBV29-1 and TRBJ1-4; a weak D match, TRBD1 (6 bases). The CDR3 totals 12 residues. Germline CDR1 reads SQVTM; CDR2 reads ANQGSEA. The V and J ends lost 4 bases and 7 bases respectively, with 10 bases between them. The CDR3 sequence is CSVGGGAEKLFF. The CDR3 coding sequence is TGCAGCGTTGGGGGGGGCGCTGAAAAACTGTTTTTT.

This chain uses TRBV18 with TRBJ1-1, with TRBD1 as a possible D gene (5 bases). This CDR3 comprises 13 residues. The ends were cut back, 3 bases at V and 2 bases at J, with 7 bases in the middle. CDR1 and CDR2 from the germline V gene are KGHSH and LQKENI. CDR3 coding DNA: TGTGCCAGCTCACCGGGGCCAAACACTGAAGCTTTCTTT. Translated: CASSPGPNTEAFF.

The V call is TRBV5-1, the J call TRBJ2-3; maybe TRBD1 (5 bases). V gave up 4 bases and J gave up 5 bases, with 8 bases separating them. Germline V CDR1 and CDR2: SGHRS, YFSETQ. The CDR3 is made up of 12 amino acids. In nucleotides, the CDR3 is TGCGCCAGCAGCCTAAGGGGAGATACGCAGTATTTT. It encodes CASSLRGDTQYF.

The count of this clone is one. The rearrangement uses TRBV6-5 and TRBJ2-7; 11 bases are a match to TRBD2. The germline V gene encodes CDR1 MNHEY and CDR2 SVGAGI. With 8 bases clipped from V and 6 bases from J, the junction kept 6 bases outside the gene matches. CDR3 length equals 13 residues. The CDR3 DNA follows: TGTGCCAGCTCACTAGCGGGAGTTGTCGAGCAGTACTTC. Translation: CASSLAGVVEQYF.

The chain recombines TRBV3-1 (or the pseudogene TRBV3-2) with TRBJ1-3; tentative D call: TRBD1 (5 bases). Germline lookup yields CDR1 LGHDT and CDR2 YNNKEL (reference sequence). V was trimmed by 0 bases and J by 0 bases, leaving 18 bases between them. The CDR3 spans 19 residues. CDR3 DNA: TGTGCCAGCAGCCAAGATCGCGAAGGGACTCCGAGCTCTGGAAACACCATATATTTT. Its translation: CASSQDREGTPSSGNTIYF.

The V gene is TRBV19, the J gene TRBJ1-6, with D hard to call. Trimming stripped 7 bases from V and 0 bases from J, with 7 bases between. Germline lookup yields CDR1 LNHDA and CDR2 SQIVND (reference sequence). This CDR3 has 14 amino acids. CDR3 bases: TGTGCCAGTACGTCTGTCTCCTATAATTCACCCCTCCACTTT. Its protein is CASTSVSYNSPLHF.

The genes are TRBV5-4 and TRBJ2-3; 8 positions agree with TRBD1. Germline CDR1 is SGHNT and CDR2 is YYREEE (reference sequence). With 3 bases clipped from V and 1 base from J, the junction kept 4 bases outside the gene matches. CDR3 length: 15 residues. DNA for the CDR3: TGTGCCAGCAGCTGGGGGGACAGGCGCACAGATACGCAGTATTTT. This encodes CASSWGDRRTDTQYF.